These 18 T cell receptor beta chains originate from one sample sequenced in a study of CD8+CD57+ T cells in acquired aplastic anemia. Genomic DNA constituted the template upon which TCR beta VDJ and CDR3 profiling was performed. TCRdb re-derived calls from the reads in MiXCR, one entry per CDR3 protein. Of 200,000 or so distinct CDR3 sequences listed, over 60% are singletons. What was sequenced was sorted CD4+, CD8+, or CD8+CD57+ T cells (not recorded which) from PBMCs. These receptors were obtained from a human donor with severe aplastic anemia or a healthy control (not recorded which).

The table lists this clonotype with a few counts. The chain has TRBV20-1 and TRBJ2-7, with D possibly called TRBD1 or TRBD2 (5 bases each). Trimming pared 4 bases from V and 2 bases from J, leaving 12 bases between. Germline lookup yields CDR1 DFQATT and CDR2 SNEGSKA (reference sequence). The CDR3 length is 13 residues. This CDR3 is CSATGPEPYEQYF. CDR3 nucleotide sequence: TGCAGTGCTACGGGACCCGAGCCCTACGAGCAGTACTTC.

This rearrangement joins TRBV19 to TRBJ2-7; the D is unclear. V lost 3 bases and J 2 bases, leaving 8 bases between the germline ends. The CDR3 has 13 amino acids. CDR1 and CDR2 from the germline V gene are LNHDA and SQIVND (reference sequence). The CDR3 region has the DNA TGTGCCAGTAGTATCGGCGTCGCCTACGAGCAGTACTTC. Its translation: CASSIGVAYEQYF.

This chain uses TRBV7-2 with TRBJ2-7, with 9 bases matching TRBD2. CDR1 is SGHTA and CDR2 is FQGNSA in the germline V gene. This CDR3 spans 15 amino acids. With 1 base clipped from V and 4 bases from J, the junction kept 5 bases outside the gene matches. The CDR3 sequence: CASSLDPSGNYEQYF. The CDR3 coding sequence is TGTGCCAGCAGCTTAGACCCTAGCGGGAATTACGAGCAGTACTTC.

V usage is TRBV7-2 and J usage is TRBJ2-6, with TRBD1 matching 8 bases. Germline loops: CDR1 SGHTA, CDR2 FQGNSA. V lost 6 bases to trimming and J lost 2 bases; unmatched junction nucleotides: 0. This CDR3 has 14 residues. The CDR3 region has the DNA TGTGCCAGCAGGGACAGGGCTGGGGCCAACGTCCTGACTTTC. Protein product: CASRDRAGANVLTF.

CDR3 DNA: TGTGCCAGCAGCTCCCAGACTAGGCCAGGCAATGAGCAGTTCTTC. Residues: CASSSQTRPGNEQFF. The rearrangement joins TRBV7-9 to TRBJ2-1; tentatively, D is TRBD2 (6 bases). The CDR3 is 15 residues long. CDR1 SEHNR and CDR2 FQNEAQ come from the germline V gene (reference sequence). V lost 4 bases and J lost 6, with 16 bases in between.

This clonotype was observed a single time. V gene TRBV6-1 combines with J gene TRBJ2-3; D tentatively fits TRBD1 or TRBD2 (5 bases each). Trimming shortened V by 5 bases and J by 2 bases, and 20 bases separated the two germline ends. The CDR3 length is 17 residues. Looked up from germline, CDR1 is MNHNS and CDR2 is SASEGT. CDR3 loop: CASSLSVGTEVTDTQYF. The CDR3 DNA follows: TGTGCCAGCAGTCTATCAGTAGGGACGGAAGTCACAGATACGCAGTATTTT.

This sequence joins TRBV2 and TRBJ2-3; 8 nucleotides line up with TRBD2. V lost 6 bases and J lost 8; bases outside the gene matches: 7. The CDR3 has 13 residues. Germline V gene lookup returns CDR1 SNHLY and CDR2 FYNNEI. CDR3 in DNA: TGTGCCAGCAGACGGGAGGGCCTGGGTACGCAGTATTTT. Its protein is CASRREGLGTQYF.

This chain joins TRBV24-1 and TRBJ1-2; D may be TRBD1 (5 bases). The ends were cut back, 3 bases at V and 4 bases at J, with 14 bases in the middle. The CDR3 is 15 residues long. Germline V CDR1 and CDR2: KGHDR, SFDVKD. CDR3: CATSDVTAPLYGYTF. The CDR3 DNA sequence: TGTGCCACCAGTGATGTGACAGCACCGCTCTATGGCTACACCTTC.

The chain links TRBV9 to TRBJ2-7; D possibly corresponds to TRBD2 (7 bases). Germline CDR1 is SGDLS and CDR2 is YYNGEE. Deletions cut 0 bases from V and 9 bases from J, with 22 bases between. CDR3 length: 16 amino acids. DNA for the CDR3: TGTGCCAGCAGCGTAGAGTCGGGGGGCCCCCCCAGCGGGCAGTACTTC. Residues: CASSVESGGPPSGQYF.

At least ten counts were recorded for this clonotype. The chain has TRBV18 and TRBJ2-5, with TRBD1 matching 7 bases. Per the germline V gene, CDR1 is KGHSH and CDR2 is LQKENI. The length of the CDR3 is 15 residues. Germline trimming cut 0 bases from V and 4 bases from J; bases unmatched to any gene: 5. CDR3 residues: CASSPPGQLSETQYF. DNA of the CDR3: TGTGCCAGCTCACCACCGGGACAGTTGTCAGAGACCCAGTACTTC.

The chain has TRBV6-5 and TRBJ2-7; tentative D call: TRBD2 (5 bases). CDR1 and CDR2 from the germline V gene are MNHEY and SVGAGI. CDR3 length: 13 residues. Deletions cut 2 bases from V and 3 bases from J, with 8 bases between. The CDR3 protein is CASSYQLDYEQYF. CDR3 DNA: TGTGCCAGCAGTTACCAACTAGACTACGAGCAGTACTTC.

CDR3: CASSDLQAGDQPQHF. The CDR3 DNA reads as TGTGCCAGCAGTGACTTACAGGCAGGGGATCAGCCCCAGCATTTT. The chain couples TRBV2 to TRBJ1-5, with D perhaps TRBD1 (6 bases). CDR3 length: 15 amino acids. Germline V lookup: CDR1 SNHLY, CDR2 FYNNEI. Trimming pared 3 bases from V and 5 bases from J, leaving 14 bases between.

The chain joins TRBV24-1 to TRBJ2-2, with 7 bases fitting TRBD1. This CDR3 is built from 16 residues. From germline, CDR1 is KGHDR and CDR2 SFDVKD. The junction had 8 bases not matched to a gene; V was cut back by 4 bases and J by 4 bases. CDR3 loop: CATSDQEGAGTGELFF. As DNA, the CDR3 is TGTGCCACCAGTGACCAAGAGGGGGCAGGCACCGGGGAGCTGTTTTTT.

On this clonotype: At one end, the junction sequence differs from germline, possibly due to a read error. The rearrangement links TRBV2 to TRBJ2-5; D gene unclear. CDR1 is SNHLY, CDR2 FYNNEI, per germline. The CDR3 extends over 10 amino acids. The CDR3 coding sequence is TGTGCCAGCAGTGAAATGACCCAGCACTTC. Translation: CASSEMTQHF.

The rearrangement links TRBV19 to TRBJ1-3; 7 bases are a match to TRBD1. The junction had 8 bases not matched to a gene; V was cut back by 5 bases and J by 4 bases. Germline loops: CDR1 LNHDA, CDR2 SQIVND (reference sequence). This CDR3 spans 15 amino acids. The CDR3 sequence: CASSPRPTGGNTIYF. DNA of the CDR3: TGTGCCAGTAGTCCCCGGCCGACAGGGGGAAACACCATATATTTT.

This chain links TRBV25-1 with TRBJ2-5; possible D gene TRBD1, 5 bases. CDR3 length equals 15 residues. The V end lost 4 bases, the J end lost 0 bases, and 12 bases lay between the germline ends. The germline V gene has CDR1 MGHDK and CDR2 SYGVNS. The CDR3: CASSADRQYQETQYF. CDR3 DNA sequence: TGTGCCAGCAGTGCCGACAGACAGTACCAAGAGACCCAGTACTTC.

The J gene is TRBJ2-7, the V gene TRBV7-2, with D perhaps assigned TRBD1 or TRBD2 (5 bases each). Germline V gene sequence: CDR1 SGHTA, CDR2 FQGNSA. Trimming removed 3 bases from V and 6 bases from J, with 15 bases in between. CDR3 size: 14 residues. CDR3 protein: CASSFLQGVGEQYF. The DNA for the CDR3 is TGTGCCAGCAGCTTCCTGCAGGGAGTCGGCGAGCAGTACTTC.

This clonotype has just a few counts. The J gene is TRBJ2-7, the V gene TRBV27; 7 nucleotides agree with TRBD1. The V gene end was trimmed by 3 bases and the J gene end by 5 bases; junction bases not matched to a gene: 4. Germline V gene lookup returns CDR1 MNHEY and CDR2 SMNVEV (reference sequence). The CDR3 loop spans 13 amino acids. CDR3 DNA sequence: TGTGCCAGCAGTTTTGGACAGGCCGACGAGCAGTACTTC. It specifies CASSFGQADEQYF.